The entry that follows covers one T cell receptor beta chain sequence. The repertoire was sequenced with immunoSEQ multiplex PCR; TCRdb's copy has only in-frame clones and lacks some. The sample consists of hundreds of thousands of clones, 86% of them appearing once. These data originate in a study of blood T cell repertoires in COVID-19. This CDR3 is built from 15 residues. V shed 4 bases and J 7 bases; nucleotides not matched to a gene: 12. Per germline, CDR1 MNHEY and CDR2 SMNVEV (reference sequence). Sequencing was performed on PBMCs or T cells enriched from blood (not recorded which). The chain recombines TRBV27 with TRBJ2-7, with TRBD1 identical over 8 bases. The sequence was collected from a man between 18 and 35 years old who had recovered from COVID-19. CDR3 amino acids: CASSSLGQGSGEQYF. In DNA, the CDR3 is TGTGCCAGCAGTTCCCTAGGACAGGGATCTGGAGAGCAGTACTTC.